These 29 T cell receptor beta chains share one sample of origin, sequenced in a study of cytomegalovirus exposure and HLA in healthy donors. The repertoire was sequenced with immunoSEQ multiplex PCR; TCRdb's copy has only in-frame clones and lacks some. The sample holds over 150,000 clones, less than 95% seen once. Sample: PBMCs. These TCRs come from a woman under 30 in good health and CMV-seropositive.

The DNA of the CDR3 is TGTGCCAGCGGTCAGGGCACTGAAGCTTTCTTT. It specifies CASGQGTEAFF. The chain has TRBV6-6 and TRBJ1-1; D perhaps matches TRBD1 (5 bases). This CDR3 comprises 11 residues. V was cut by 8 bases and J by 4 bases, with 8 bases left in between. Per the germline V gene, CDR1 is MNHNY and CDR2 is SVGAGI (reference sequence).

The rearrangement links TRBV7-9 to TRBJ2-2; the match to TRBD1 covers 7 bases. V was pared by 5 bases and J by 3 bases, with 9 bases of the junction left unmatched. The CDR3 consists of 16 residues. In germline, CDR1 is SEHNR, CDR2 FQNEAQ (reference sequence). CDR3 in amino acids: CASSDQSGTDTGELFF. The CDR3 coding sequence is TGTGCCAGCAGCGACCAATCCGGGACAGACACCGGGGAGCTGTTTTTT.

The rearrangement links TRBV27 to TRBJ2-7; TRBD2 agrees at 8 bases. This CDR3 spans 15 amino acids. V was pared by 4 bases and J by 3 bases, with 8 bases of the junction left unmatched. The germline CDR1 and CDR2 sequences are MNHEY and SMNVEV (reference sequence). The CDR3 is CASSSYGGDSYEQYF. The CDR3 coding sequence is TGTGCCAGCAGTTCTTACGGGGGGGATAGCTACGAGCAGTACTTC.

V usage is TRBV19 and J usage is TRBJ1-1; 9 nucleotides line up with TRBD1. Germline V gene lookup returns CDR1 LNHDA and CDR2 SQIVND (reference sequence). With 9 bases clipped from V and 1 base from J, the junction kept 15 bases outside the gene matches. The CDR3 has 17 amino acids. In nucleotides, the CDR3 is TGTGCCAGCCGTAGGGACAGGGCGGCCCTAAAGAACACTGAAGCTTTCTTT. Protein sequence: CASRRDRAALKNTEAFF.

The chain couples TRBV7-9 to TRBJ1-1; D is possibly TRBD1 (6 bases). This CDR3 has 12 residues. The V end lost 5 bases, the J end lost 8 bases, and 12 bases lay between the germline ends. Germline loops: CDR1 SEHNR, CDR2 FQNEAQ (reference sequence). The CDR3 spells CASSPGESEAFF. CDR3 nucleotides: TGTGCCAGCAGCCCAGGGGAATCAGAAGCTTTCTTT.

V usage is TRBV7-2 and J usage is TRBJ2-7, with 9 bases identical to TRBD2. J lost 4 bases, V lost 2 bases, and 6 bases had no gene match. Germline loops: CDR1 SGHTA, CDR2 FQGNSA. The CDR3 totals 15 residues. In DNA form, the CDR3 reads TGTGCCAGCAGCTTATTTTTCCTAGCGGGATACGAGCAGTACTTC. As protein: CASSLFFLAGYEQYF.

The rearrangement joins TRBV27 to TRBJ2-7; TRBD2 aligns across 9 bases. This CDR3 is 14 amino acids long. Germline CDR1 reads MNHEY; CDR2 reads SMNVEV (reference sequence). The V gene end was trimmed by 6 bases and the J gene end by 4 bases; junction bases not matched to a gene: 7. CDR3 bases: TGTGCCAGCAGCCTTAGCGGGGGCCTGTACGAGCAGTACTTC. It translates to CASSLSGGLYEQYF.

The gene calls are TRBV9 and TRBJ2-5; the match to TRBD1 covers 8 bases. The CDR3 spans 15 residues. Germline V gives CDR1 SGDLS, CDR2 YYNGEE. The V and J ends lost 3 bases and 5 bases, in that order; junction bases with no gene match: 9. As DNA, the CDR3 is TGTGCCAGCAGCGCCCGACAGGGGATCGGGGAGACCCAGTACTTC. It yields the protein CASSARQGIGETQYF.

The chain joins TRBV5-8 to TRBJ2-7; D gene unclear. The CDR3 is made up of 16 amino acids. With 4 bases removed from V and 0 bases from J, the gap between germline ends came to 17 bases. Germline loops: CDR1 SGHTS, CDR2 YDEGEE. In nucleotides, the CDR3 is TGTGCCAGCAGCCGTCCTATCTCTCCTGACTCCTACGAGCAGTACTTC. Amino acids: CASSRPISPDSYEQYF.

CDR3 nucleotides: TGTGCCAGCTCACCCCGAAGTCAAGGACAGAATACCGGGGAGCTGTTTTTT. It codes for CASSPRSQGQNTGELFF. V usage is TRBV18 and J usage is TRBJ2-2; a possible D gene is TRBD1 (6 bases). Trimming left V 3 bases short and J 5 bases short, with 19 bases between. This CDR3 spans 17 amino acids. The germline V gene encodes CDR1 KGHSH and CDR2 LQKENI.

The CDR3 sequence is CASSEALRGSNEQFF. The CDR3 bases are TGTGCCAGCAGTGAAGCGTTGCGGGGCAGCAATGAGCAGTTCTTC. The gene calls are TRBV2 and TRBJ2-1, with D perhaps matching TRBD2 (6 bases). The CDR3 extends over 15 amino acids. Trimming shortened V by 0 bases and J by 6 bases, and 12 bases separated the two germline ends. Germline-derived CDR1 and CDR2 are SNHLY and FYNNEI.

The genes are TRBV15 and TRBJ2-7; D remains ambiguous. The CDR3 extends over 15 amino acids. Trimming took 1 base from V and 3 from J, leaving 13 bases between them. Germline loops: CDR1 LNHNV, CDR2 YYDKDF (reference sequence). The DNA of the CDR3 is TGTGCCACCAGCAGAGGGGCAGGTGGGCACTACGAGCAGTACTTC. Protein: CATSRGAGGHYEQYF.

The chain employs TRBV19 and TRBJ1-5; D might be TRBD1 (5 bases). Germline CDR1 LNHDA, CDR2 SQIVND (reference sequence). Trimming shortened V by 4 bases and J by 1 base, and 14 bases separated the two germline ends. This CDR3 spans 16 amino acids. The CDR3 nucleotides read TGTGCCAGTAGTACAAAACCAAGACAGAGCAATCAGCCCCAGCATTTT. This encodes CASSTKPRQSNQPQHF.

The CDR3 coding sequence is TGTGCCAGCAGTTTTGTACTAGCGGGGCGCTACGAGCAGTACTTC. This sequence encodes CASSFVLAGRYEQYF. The chain couples TRBV28 to TRBJ2-7; 10 positions agree with TRBD2. CDR3 length: 15 amino acids. V shed 3 bases, J shed 3 bases, and the junction held 5 bases outside the gene matches. Germline assignment: CDR1 MDHEN and CDR2 SYDVKM. Full variable domain (remainder filled in from reference TRBV28 and TRBJ2-7): DVKVTQSSRYLVKRTGEKVFLECVQDMDHENMFWYRQDPGLGLRLIYFSYDVKMKEKGDIPEGYSVSREKKERFSLILESASTNQTSMYLCASSFVLAGRYEQYFGPGTRLTVT.

The CDR3 is CASSPYGLAGEETQYF. CDR3 DNA sequence: TGTGCCAGCTCACCATACGGACTAGCGGGGGAGGAGACCCAGTACTTC. The chain joins TRBV18 to TRBJ2-5, with 13 bases identical to TRBD2. V shed 2 bases and J 5 bases; nucleotides not matched to a gene: 5. CDR1 and CDR2 from the germline V gene are KGHSH and LQKENI. The CDR3 is 16 residues long.

CDR3 loop: CASSPSGRTGELFF. DNA for the CDR3: TGTGCCAGCAGCCCTAGCGGGAGGACCGGGGAGCTGTTTTTT. The chain links TRBV5-6 to TRBJ2-2; 11 nucleotides agree with TRBD2. V shed 4 bases and J 5 bases; nucleotides not matched to a gene: 1. The CDR3 is 14 amino acids. Germline loops: CDR1 SGHDT, CDR2 YYEEEE.

This sequence joins TRBV28 and TRBJ2-3; TRBD2 matches 7 bases. Trimming at V came to 5 bases and at J to 6 bases, leaving 11 bases not matched to a gene. The CDR3 runs 15 residues. Germline assignment: CDR1 MDHEN and CDR2 SYDVKM. CDR3: CASSRVGLAVDTQYF. The CDR3 bases are TGTGCCAGCAGTCGGGTTGGCCTAGCGGTGGATACGCAGTATTTT.

The J gene is TRBJ1-1, the V gene TRBV5-6; no firm D call. This CDR3 comprises 16 residues. V dropped 4 bases and J dropped 7 bases, with 23 bases sitting between them. The germline gives CDR1 SGHDT, CDR2 YYEEEE. The CDR3 coding sequence is TGTGCCAGCAGCCGGACGAGGAGGGCCCCCAAGGGTGAAGCTTTCTTT. It specifies CASSRTRRAPKGEAFF.

The chain employs TRBV28 and TRBJ2-1, with TRBD2 identical over 9 bases. CDR1 is MDHEN, CDR2 SYDVKM, per germline. The CDR3 spans 18 residues. After removal of 5 bases from V and 0 bases from J, the junction contained 11 bases not matched to a gene. CDR3 coding DNA: TGTGCCAGCAGTATCCCTTGGGGAGCGGGGGGCTCCTACAATGAGCAGTTCTTC. Protein: CASSIPWGAGGSYNEQFF.

The V call is TRBV30, the J call TRBJ1-2; D gene unclear. This CDR3 is built from 13 residues. The ends were cut back, 1 base at V and 2 bases at J, with 8 bases in the middle. CDR1 and CDR2 (germline): GTSNPN, SVGIG (reference sequence). The CDR3 loop is CAWSGGGNYGYTF. CDR3 in DNA: TGTGCCTGGAGTGGCGGCGGGAACTATGGCTACACCTTC.

The rearrangement uses TRBV4-3 and TRBJ1-2; D ambiguous. There are 14 residues in the CDR3. Trimming cost V 1 base and J 6 bases, with 12 bases left between them. The germline CDR1 and CDR2 sequences are LGHNA and YSLEER. This chain's CDR3 is CASSQGVANNGYTF. The DNA for the CDR3 is TGCGCCAGCAGCCAAGGGGTAGCTAATAATGGCTACACCTTC.

V usage is TRBV5-1 and J usage is TRBJ2-5; 10 bases match TRBD2. J lost 0 bases, V lost 4 bases, and 9 bases had no gene match. CDR3 size: 17 residues. The V gene's germline CDR1 is SGHRS and CDR2 YFSETQ. The CDR3 reads CASSNGYGLADQETQYF. The CDR3 DNA is TGCGCCAGCAGCAATGGTTATGGACTAGCGGACCAAGAGACCCAGTACTTC.

The V call is TRBV5-4, the J call TRBJ1-1; TRBD1 might be the D (6 bases). CDR3 size: 15 residues. Trimming removed 2 bases from V and 0 bases from J, with 11 bases in between. Germline V CDR1 and CDR2: SGHNT, YYREEE (reference sequence). The CDR3 protein is CASSLGQRVNTEAFF. Written as DNA, the CDR3 is TGTGCCAGCAGCTTAGGACAGAGAGTGAACACTGAAGCTTTCTTT. The whole variable domain, filled in from reference TRBV5-4 and TRBJ1-1, reads ETGVTQSPTHLIKTRGQQVTLRCSSQSGHNTVSWYQQALGQGPQFIFQYYREEENGRGNFPPRFSGLQFPNYSSELNVNALELDDSALYLCASSLGQRVNTEAFFGQGTRLTVV.

The chain combines TRBV21-1 with TRBJ2-1; TRBD2 is taken as the D call from the table, unchecked against the DNA. TRBV21-1 is shown as a pseudogene. The CDR3 loop spans 20 amino acids. The CDR3 loop reads CASSKVTRRAGQINYNEQFF. CDR3 in DNA: TGTGCCAGCAGCAAAGTCACTAGGCGAGCGGGGCAGATCAACTACAATGAGCAGTTCTTC.

This chain connects TRBV28 to TRBJ2-2, with D possibly matching TRBD2 (6 bases). V lost 2 bases to trimming and J lost 7 bases, with 14 bases between them. CDR1 and CDR2 (germline): MDHEN, SYDVKM. The CDR3 sequence is 15 residues long. The CDR3 DNA reads TGTGCCAGCAGTTTAGGAGGGTTGGGAATCGGGGAGCTGTTTTTT. Encoded protein: CASSLGGLGIGELFF. The full variable domain, completed using reference TRBV28 and TRBJ2-2, is DVKVTQSSRYLVKRTGEKVFLECVQDMDHENMFWYRQDPGLGLRLIYFSYDVKMKEKGDIPEGYSVSREKKERFSLILESASTNQTSMYLCASSLGGLGIGELFFGEGSRLTVL.

This rearrangement joins TRBV5-6 to TRBJ2-7, with 12 bases aligning to TRBD2. Unmatched junction bases numbered 5, after V lost 4 bases and J lost 0 bases. Germline CDR1 reads SGHDT; CDR2 reads YYEEEE. There are 16 residues in the CDR3. CDR3 region: CASSLRLAGVSYEQYF. CDR3 DNA sequence: TGTGCCAGCAGCCTTAGACTAGCGGGGGTCTCCTACGAGCAGTACTTC.

The genes are TRBV6-1 and TRBJ2-2; TRBD2 aligns across 11 bases. CDR3 size: 17 residues. Unmatched junction bases numbered 9, after V lost 4 bases and J lost 5 bases. CDR1 is MNHNS, CDR2 SASEGT, per germline. The CDR3 here is CASSVSGTSGTTGELFF. In DNA, the CDR3 is TGTGCCAGCAGTGTCTCCGGGACTAGCGGTACGACCGGGGAGCTGTTTTTT.

The rearrangement uses TRBV10-3 and TRBJ2-2, with TRBD1 matching over 10 bases. Germline assignment: CDR1 ENHRY and CDR2 SYGVKD. The CDR3 runs to 15 residues. V dropped 4 bases and J dropped 6; count of bases not matched to a gene: 5. The CDR3 loop reads CAISGTGGVAGELFF. The CDR3 region has the DNA TGTGCCATCAGTGGGACAGGGGGGGTCGCCGGGGAGCTGTTTTTT.

This chain joins TRBV6-1 and TRBJ2-2, with 8 bases lining up with TRBD2. Germline assignment: CDR1 MNHNS and CDR2 SASEGT. V lost 10 bases and J lost 6; bases outside the gene matches: 13. The CDR3 spans 15 residues. CDR3 sequence (DNA): TGTGCCATTTGCTCGTTTTTAGCGGGACCCGGGGAGCTGTTTTTT. Translating gives CAICSFLAGPGELFF.